This passage covers 14 T cell receptor beta chains from one sample sequenced in a study of T cell responses to AZD1222 COVID-19 vaccine. Profiled with immunoSEQ multiplex PCR; TCRdb holds only in-frame clones, not every one. The table includes 130,000 to 150,000 clones, about 92% detected once. The sequencing used peripheral blood, collected on day 0 of AZD1222 vaccination. Every receptor here comes from an adult in good health.

CDR3 protein: CASSQVRGAGELFF. DNA for the CDR3: TGTGCCAGCAGCCAAGTGAGAGGGGCCGGGGAGCTGTTTTTT. The chain carries TRBV14 and TRBJ2-2; tentatively, D is TRBD1 or TRBD2 (5 bases each). The germline V gene has CDR1 SGHDN and CDR2 FVKESK. This CDR3 spans 14 amino acids. V lost 1 base to trimming and J lost 6 bases, with 9 bases between them.

The chain has TRBV10-3 and TRBJ2-7; perhaps TRBD2 as D (5 bases). With 9 bases removed from V and 5 bases from J, the gap between germline ends came to 14 bases. The length of the CDR3 is 12 residues. The germline V gene encodes CDR1 ENHRY and CDR2 SYGVKD. CDR3 nucleotide sequence: TGTGCCATTGCCTTAGGGAGCCACGAGCAGTACTTC. Translation gives CAIALGSHEQYF.

This clone was detected a few times. V usage is TRBV19 and J usage is TRBJ1-1; D is possibly TRBD1 (6 bases). The V and J ends lost 5 bases and 5 bases respectively, with 12 bases between them. This CDR3 is built from 13 residues. Germline CDR1 reads LNHDA; CDR2 reads SQIVND (reference sequence). CDR3 sequence: CASSVIQGTEAFF. In DNA, the CDR3 is TGTGCCAGTAGTGTGATACAGGGAACTGAAGCTTTCTTT. The variable domain in full, with the rest retrieved from reference TRBV19 and TRBJ1-1, is DGGITQSPKYLFRKEGQNVTLSCEQNLNHDAMYWYRQDPGQGLRLIYYSQIVNDFQKGDIAEGYSVSREKKESFPLTVTSAQKNPTAFYLCASSVIQGTEAFFGQGTRLTVV.

The chain recombines TRBV20-1 with TRBJ1-5; D ambiguous. CDR1 is DFQATT, CDR2 SNEGSKA, per germline (reference sequence). The germline V and J ends were trimmed by 6 bases and 9 bases, with 9 bases remaining between them. This CDR3 has 10 amino acids. DNA for the CDR3: TGCAGTGCCGCAAGAGGGCCCCAGCATTTT. Amino acid sequence: CSAARGPQHF.

This chain connects TRBV19 to TRBJ1-1; no reliable D call. V shed 4 bases and J shed 3 bases, with 12 bases lying between them. The CDR3 has 14 residues. CDR1 and CDR2 from the germline V gene are LNHDA and SQIVND (reference sequence). The chain's CDR3 is CASSRARRDTEAFF. CDR3 DNA sequence: TGTGCCAGTAGTAGGGCTCGTAGGGACACTGAAGCTTTCTTT.

The chain joins TRBV27 to TRBJ2-1; possible D gene TRBD2, 5 bases. The CDR3 extends over 17 amino acids. In germline, CDR1 is MNHEY, CDR2 SMNVEV (reference sequence). V shed 6 bases and J shed 2 bases, with 20 bases lying between them. The CDR3 coding sequence is TGTGCCAGCAGCGGGATCCCCTACGAGGGTGCCTACAATGAGCAGTTCTTC. It is translated as CASSGIPYEGAYNEQFF.

This chain links TRBV5-1 with TRBJ2-3, with D perhaps given as TRBD1 or TRBD2 (5 bases each). Trimming took 7 bases from V and 6 from J, leaving 21 bases between them. CDR1 SGHRS and CDR2 YFSETQ come from the germline V gene. CDR3 length: 15 amino acids. This chain's CDR3 is CASWMGLGVLDTQYF. The DNA of the CDR3 is TGCGCCAGCTGGATGGGCCTGGGGGTGTTGGATACGCAGTATTTT.

The rearrangement joins TRBV10-1 to TRBJ1-6; D call uncertain. The germline V and J ends were trimmed by 8 bases and 13 bases, with 18 bases remaining between them. Germline assignment: CDR1 WNHNN and CDR2 SYGVQD (reference sequence). CDR3 length equals 13 residues. The CDR3 coding sequence is TGCGCCAGCCAGAACGTCGCTACCTCTCCCCTCCACTTT. Its protein is CASQNVATSPLHF.

This rearrangement joins TRBV10-3 to TRBJ1-4; TRBD1 is a possible D gene (5 bases). This CDR3 region has 14 residues. Germline V gene lookup returns CDR1 ENHRY and CDR2 SYGVKD. V was trimmed by 0 bases and J by 5 bases, leaving 7 bases between them. The CDR3 region is CAISESGVNEKLFF. The CDR3 bases are TGTGCCATCAGTGAGTCGGGGGTCAATGAAAAACTGTTTTTT.

This chain uses TRBV2 with TRBJ2-2; D is possibly TRBD1 or TRBD2 (5 bases each). CDR3 length: 14 residues. Per the germline V gene, CDR1 is SNHLY and CDR2 is FYNNEI. V lost 6 bases to trimming and J lost 1 base, with 9 bases between them. CDR3 region: CASRGDQNTGELFF. The CDR3 DNA is TGTGCCAGCAGGGGGGACCAGAACACCGGGGAGCTGTTTTTT.

The gene calls are TRBV3-1 (or the pseudogene TRBV3-2) and TRBJ1-1; no firm D call. The germline gives CDR1 LGHDT, CDR2 YNNKEL (reference sequence). The length of the CDR3 is 12 residues. V lost 1 base, J lost 6 bases, and 6 bases lay in between. Here the CDR3 reads CASSQGRAEAFF. The CDR3 DNA sequence: TGTGCCAGCAGCCAAGGAAGGGCTGAAGCTTTCTTT.

V is TRBV6-4 and J is TRBJ1-1; unclear D gene. The germline V gene has CDR1 MRHNA and CDR2 SNTAGT. Trimming stripped 0 bases from V and 5 bases from J, with 19 bases between. This CDR3 contains 17 residues. CDR3 amino acids: CASSDSVRLGARTEAFF. The CDR3 DNA reads TGTGCCAGCAGTGACTCGGTGCGACTAGGCGCGAGGACTGAAGCTTTCTTT.

This chain links TRBV30 with TRBJ1-1; tentatively, D is TRBD1 (6 bases). Germline V CDR1 and CDR2: GTSNPN, SVGIG (reference sequence). The CDR3 sequence is 12 residues long. The V end was cut by 4 bases, the J end by 11 bases, with 17 bases between. The CDR3 region has the DNA TGTGCCTGGAAATTGCAGGGGACTGGGGCTTTCTTT. Translated, it gives CAWKLQGTGAFF.

The rearrangement joins TRBV7-2 to TRBJ1-2, with unresolved D. V was cut by 1 base and J by 4 bases, with 10 bases left in between. CDR1 is SGHTA and CDR2 is FQGNSA in the germline V gene. The CDR3 totals 14 residues. CDR3 nucleotide sequence: TGTGCCAGCAGCTTAGAAGGACGGACCTATGGCTACACCTTC. Translated: CASSLEGRTYGYTF.